This record covers a single T cell receptor (beta chain). Random-hexamer reverse transcription was applied to roughly 0.45 to 1 ug RNA. TCRdb passed the immunoSEQ multiplex PCR reads through MiXCR, listing each CDR3 protein once. The sample lists around 190,000 distinct CDR3 sequences; 85% to 95% were seen once. Negative isolation yielded the CD8+ and CD4+ T cells, while FACS enriched the TEMRA cells. The data derive from a study of CD8 T cells in Susac syndrome. V lost 3 bases and J lost 7; bases outside the gene matches: 9. This CDR3 spans 17 amino acids. Germline CDR1 LGHDT, CDR2 YNNKEL (reference sequence).

The TCR was taken from a human donor with Susac syndrome. The gene calls are TRBV3-1 and TRBJ2-1; 13 positions agree with TRBD2. Sample: CD4+ T cells from PBMCs. This chain's CDR3 is CASSQPLLAGGLNEQFF. Written as DNA, the CDR3 is TGTGCCAGCAGCCAGCCCTTACTAGCGGGGGGGCTAAATGAGCAGTTCTTC.